The 24 T cell receptor beta chains presented below share a single source sample, sequenced in a study of shared clonotypes between healthy human individuals. Only in-frame clones appear in the TCRdb table, and some are missing; sequencing was by immunoSEQ multiplex PCR. The sample records some 500,000 clones, roughly 80% being singletons. The sequencing sample was made of PBMCs. The receptors derive from a woman between 40 and 55 years old in good health. Some clones in this sample may be carry-over from other donors' samples.

The chain recombines TRBV13 with TRBJ2-3; 8 bases fit TRBD2. The trim removed 5 bases at V and 10 bases at J, leaving 2 bases unmatched. This CDR3 has 11 amino acids. The germline V gene has CDR1 PRHDT and CDR2 FYEKMQ (reference sequence). The CDR3 region has the DNA TGTGCCAGCAGCGGGACTAGTGCGCAGTATTTT. It is translated as CASSGTSAQYF.

The gene calls are TRBV28 and TRBJ1-2, with D possibly being TRBD1 (6 bases). CDR1 is MDHEN and CDR2 is SYDVKM in the germline V gene. Trimming left V 4 bases short and J 4 bases short, with 13 bases between. The CDR3 is 14 amino acids. The CDR3 loop is CASSSRQESYGYTF. CDR3 in DNA: TGTGCCAGCAGTTCAAGACAGGAGAGCTATGGCTACACCTTC.

This clone came up once. This sequence joins TRBV30 and TRBJ2-5; TRBD1 matches 7 bases. J lost 5 bases, V lost 0 bases, and 6 bases had no gene match. Germline CDR1 GTSNPN, CDR2 SVGIG (reference sequence). The CDR3 spans 14 residues. CDR3 region: CAWSVPGGRETQYF. Written as DNA, the CDR3 is TGTGCCTGGAGTGTACCAGGGGGACGGGAGACCCAGTACTTC.

V usage is TRBV18 and J usage is TRBJ2-7, with D perhaps assigned TRBD1 or TRBD2 (5 bases each). V gave up 3 bases and J gave up 0 bases, with 9 bases separating them. This CDR3 contains 14 residues. The germline gives CDR1 KGHSH, CDR2 LQKENI. In DNA, the CDR3 is TGTGCCAGCTCACCCCGGGACGGCTCCTACGAGCAGTACTTC. Amino acid sequence: CASSPRDGSYEQYF.

This chain links TRBV5-4 with TRBJ2-1; 10 positions agree with TRBD2. With V trimmed by 0 bases and J by 6 bases, 6 bases remained unmatched. The CDR3 has 16 residues. Germline V gene sequence: CDR1 SGHNT, CDR2 YYREEE (reference sequence). CDR3 in amino acids: CASSLGLAGEGNEQFF. Here the CDR3 DNA reads TGTGCCAGCAGCTTGGGCCTAGCGGGAGAGGGCAATGAGCAGTTCTTC.

CDR3 sequence: CASSAHGTDTQYF. The CDR3 DNA sequence: TGTGCCAGCAGCGCTCACGGCACAGATACGCAGTATTTT. The V call is TRBV9, the J call TRBJ2-3; no reliable D call. The CDR3 has 13 amino acids. Germline values: CDR1 SGDLS, CDR2 YYNGEE. V was cut by 3 bases and J by 1 base, with 6 bases left in between.

The chain links TRBV2 to TRBJ1-2; TRBD1 agrees at 8 bases. J was trimmed by 6 bases and V by 6 bases; bases with no gene match: 9. CDR3 length: 14 amino acids. CDR1 SNHLY and CDR2 FYNNEI come from the germline V gene. This chain's CDR3 is CASRRQGAPNGYTF. The CDR3 nucleotides are TGTGCCAGCAGACGGCAGGGGGCCCCTAATGGCTACACCTTC. Looking up the rest from reference TRBV2 and TRBJ1-2 gives the full variable domain: EPEVTQTPSHQVTQMGQEVILRCVPISNHLYFYWYRQILGQKVEFLVSFYNNEISEKSEIFDDQFSVERPDGSNFTLKIRSTKLEDSAMYFCASRRQGAPNGYTFGSGTRLTVV.

V gene TRBV27 combines with J gene TRBJ2-3; tentative D call: TRBD1 (5 bases). This CDR3 contains 14 residues. V was trimmed by 7 bases and J by 6 bases, leaving 17 bases between them. Germline CDR1 MNHEY, CDR2 SMNVEV (reference sequence). The CDR3 reads CASKVWGPLDTQYF. The CDR3 DNA reads TGTGCCAGCAAGGTTTGGGGCCCGTTGGATACGCAGTATTTT.

Remarks on this clone: This probably arose from a read error, given a far larger clone one base away. The J gene is TRBJ1-5, the V gene TRBV4-1; either TRBD1 or TRBD2 may fit D (5 bases each). The DNA end is more similar to TRBJ2-3, so the J call may be wrong. CDR3 length: 15 residues. The V gene's germline CDR1 is MGHRA and CDR2 YSYEKL. The DNA of the CDR3 is TGCGCCAGCAGACGGGACCCAGTAAGTGATCAGCCCCAGTATTTT. Its translation: CASRRDPVSDQPQYF.

The chain has TRBV11-2 and TRBJ1-1, with D perhaps matching TRBD1 (5 bases). CDR3 length: 13 amino acids. The germline CDR1 and CDR2 sequences are SGHAT and FQNNGV. The ends were cut back, 5 bases at V and 11 bases at J, with 18 bases in the middle. DNA of the CDR3: TGTGCCAGCAGCCCCAATTGGGGGATAGGCGCTTTCTTT. Translation gives CASSPNWGIGAFF.

In this sample, this clone turned up a few times. A much more abundant neighbour one base away suggests this may be a read error. For the CDR3, the DNA is TGTGCCAGCTCACCCTGGACAGGGGGGGGAGCTTTCTTT. Protein: CASSPWTGGGAFF. The gene calls are TRBV18 and TRBJ1-1, with 10 bases matching TRBD1. The length of the CDR3 is 13 residues. J lost 10 bases, V lost 3 bases, and 5 bases had no gene match. The germline gives CDR1 KGHSH, CDR2 LQKENI.

On this clone: A junction boundary mismatches the germline segment, possibly from a read error. The CDR3 nucleotides are TGTGCCGGCAGTCGCCTCTCGGAGGGACTGCACAATGAGCAGTTCTTC. It encodes CAGSRLSEGLHNEQFF. This chain connects TRBV25-1 to TRBJ2-1; maybe TRBD2 (6 bases). Germline V gene lookup returns CDR1 MGHDK and CDR2 SYGVNS. The CDR3 covers 16 residues. The complete variable domain, with remaining parts taken from reference TRBV25-1 and TRBJ2-1, reads EADIYQTPRYLVIGTGKKITLECSQTMGHDKMYWYQQDPGMELHLIHYSYGVNSTEKGDLSSESTVSRIRTEHFPLTLESARPSHTSQYLCAGSRLSEGLHNEQFFGPGTRLTVL.

V usage is TRBV2 and J usage is TRBJ1-6, with D hard to call. The CDR3 spans 13 residues. From germline, CDR1 is SNHLY and CDR2 FYNNEI. V was shortened by 2 bases and J by 14 bases, with 13 bases between the two germline ends. Here the CDR3 DNA reads TGTGCCAGCAGTGAATTAGAGGTCGAATCCCTCCACTTT. Translating it yields CASSELEVESLHF.

This clone was seen many times. The chain links TRBV12-2 to TRBJ1-5; the D call TRBD1 from the table was never checked on the DNA. TRBV12-2 is a pseudogene. This CDR3 is built from 16 residues. Here the CDR3 DNA reads TGTGCAAGTCGCTCTCCCTCCGGGACAGAATTACCTCCCCAGCATTTT. Its translation is CASRSPSGTELPPQHF.

The gene calls are TRBV19 and TRBJ1-5; 8 nucleotides line up with TRBD1. The CDR3 is made up of 14 amino acids. Trimming at V came to 4 bases and at J to 4 bases, leaving 3 bases not matched to a gene. The V gene's germline CDR1 is LNHDA and CDR2 SQIVND (reference sequence). The CDR3 region has the DNA TGTGCCAGTAGTAGGGACAGGAGGAATCAGCCCCAGCATTTT. This gives the protein CASSRDRRNQPQHF. The variable domain in full, completed from reference TRBV19 and TRBJ1-5, reads DGGITQSPKYLFRKEGQNVTLSCEQNLNHDAMYWYRQDPGQGLRLIYYSQIVNDFQKGDIAEGYSVSREKKESFPLTVTSAQKNPTAFYLCASSRDRRNQPQHFGDGTRLSIL.

In this sample, this clone turned up many times. V usage is TRBV4-3 and J usage is TRBJ1-2; possible D gene TRBD1, 5 bases. Trimming cost V 3 bases and J 6 bases, with 8 bases left between them. Per the germline V gene, CDR1 is LGHNA and CDR2 is YSLEER. The CDR3 covers 12 residues. CDR3 in amino acids: CASSQRGDGYTF. The CDR3 region has the DNA TGCGCCAGCAGCCAGAGAGGGGATGGCTACACCTTC.

This clone was seen just once. The chain combines TRBV5-1 with TRBJ1-2; D gene ambiguous. The V end was cut by 0 bases, the J end by 8 bases, with 17 bases between. Per the germline V gene, CDR1 is SGHRS and CDR2 is YFSETQ. The CDR3 sequence is 15 residues long. The CDR3 loop reads CASSLGLSGVDGYTF. In DNA, the CDR3 is TGCGCCAGCAGCTTGGGGTTGAGTGGGGTAGACGGCTACACCTTC. Together with reference TRBV5-1 and TRBJ1-2, the CDR3 gives the full variable domain: KAGVTQTPRYLIKTRGQQVTLSCSPISGHRSVSWYQQTPGQGLQFLFEYFSETQRNKGNFPGRFSGRQFSNSRSEMNVSTLELGDSALYLCASSLGLSGVDGYTFGSGTRLTVV.

The V call is TRBV10-3, the J call TRBJ2-7; 11 bases map to TRBD2. CDR3 length equals 13 residues. Germline CDR1 ENHRY, CDR2 SYGVKD. Losses at the gene ends were 11 bases for V and 5 bases for J; bases not matched to a gene: 8. The CDR3 sequence is CASIAGGRNEQYF. CDR3 nucleotide sequence: TGTGCCTCTATAGCGGGAGGGAGGAACGAGCAGTACTTC.

Here the CDR3 DNA reads TGTGCCAGCAGCTTAGAATCAGGGGTCGCCTACGAGCAGTACTTC. Translating it yields CASSLESGVAYEQYF. The chain joins TRBV7-2 to TRBJ2-7, with a weak D call TRBD1 (6 bases). The CDR3 covers 15 residues. Germline V gene lookup returns CDR1 SGHTA and CDR2 FQGNSA. Trimming stripped 1 base from V and 2 bases from J, with 12 bases between.

The CDR3 sequence is CASSLVPGQYEQYF. The CDR3 DNA follows: TGTGCCAGCAGCTTAGTTCCGGGCCAGTACGAGCAGTACTTC. The chain links TRBV7-2 to TRBJ2-7; D is uncertain. The CDR3 covers 14 residues. The germline V and J ends were trimmed by 1 base and 4 bases, with 11 bases remaining between them. Germline values: CDR1 SGHTA, CDR2 FQGNSA.

The chain's CDR3 is CASSPPETGRETQYF. CDR3 bases: TGTGCCAGCAGTCCACCGGAGACAGGGAGAGAGACCCAGTACTTC. This chain uses TRBV25-1 with TRBJ2-5, with 7 positions matching TRBD1. The ends lost 5 bases at V and 4 bases at J; junction bases unmatched: 10. This CDR3 has 15 residues. Germline-derived CDR1 and CDR2 are MGHDK and SYGVNS.

This clone has ten or more counts. This chain connects TRBV7-3 to TRBJ2-7; D possibly corresponds to TRBD1 (5 bases). Germline V CDR1 and CDR2: SGHTA, FQGTGA. CDR3 length: 12 amino acids. The V gene lost 6 bases and the J gene lost 3 bases, with 9 bases spanning the gap. Here the CDR3 DNA reads TGTGCCAGCAGTCGCCAGGGCTACGAGCAGTACTTC. The encoded protein is CASSRQGYEQYF.

V and J are TRBV7-8 and TRBJ2-5; the D gene is possibly TRBD1 (6 bases). V was shortened by 5 bases and J by 1 base, with 11 bases between the two germline ends. There are 14 residues in the CDR3. The V gene's germline CDR1 is SGHVS and CDR2 FQNEAQ. The CDR3 DNA reads as TGTGCCAGCAGCCCCCGGACAGCCCAAGAGACCCAGTACTTC. Protein product: CASSPRTAQETQYF.

This rearrangement joins TRBV30 to TRBJ1-2; 7 bases map to TRBD1. Germline V lookup: CDR1 GTSNPN, CDR2 SVGIG (reference sequence). V shed 5 bases and J 5 bases; nucleotides not matched to a gene: 8. This CDR3 region has 13 residues. The CDR3 region has the DNA TGTGCCTGGCTAGGAGGGGGCCAGTATGGCTACACCTTC. Translating it yields CAWLGGGQYGYTF.